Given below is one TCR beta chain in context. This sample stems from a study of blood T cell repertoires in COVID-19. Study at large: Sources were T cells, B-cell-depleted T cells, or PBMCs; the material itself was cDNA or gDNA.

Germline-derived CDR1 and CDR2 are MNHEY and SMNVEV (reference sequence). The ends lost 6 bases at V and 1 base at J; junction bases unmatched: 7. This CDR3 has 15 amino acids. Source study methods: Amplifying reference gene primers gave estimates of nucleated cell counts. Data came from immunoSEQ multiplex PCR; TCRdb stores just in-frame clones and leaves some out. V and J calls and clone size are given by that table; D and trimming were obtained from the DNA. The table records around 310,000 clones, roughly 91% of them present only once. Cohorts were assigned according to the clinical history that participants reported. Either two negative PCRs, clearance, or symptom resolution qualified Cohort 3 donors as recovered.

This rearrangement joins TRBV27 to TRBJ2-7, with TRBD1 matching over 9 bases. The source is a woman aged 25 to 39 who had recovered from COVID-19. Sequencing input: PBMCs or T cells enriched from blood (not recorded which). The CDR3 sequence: CASRRGTGISYEQYF. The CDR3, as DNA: TGTGCCAGCAGACGGGGGACAGGGATATCCTACGAGCAGTACTTC.